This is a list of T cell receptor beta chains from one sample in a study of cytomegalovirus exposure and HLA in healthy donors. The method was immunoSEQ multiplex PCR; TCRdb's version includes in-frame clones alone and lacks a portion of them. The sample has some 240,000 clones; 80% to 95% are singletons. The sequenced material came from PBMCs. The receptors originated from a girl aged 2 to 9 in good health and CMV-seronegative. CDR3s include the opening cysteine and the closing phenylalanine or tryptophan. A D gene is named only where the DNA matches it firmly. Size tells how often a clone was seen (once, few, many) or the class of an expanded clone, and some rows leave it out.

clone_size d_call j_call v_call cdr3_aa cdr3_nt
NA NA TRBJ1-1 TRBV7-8 CASSEGGDTEAFF TGTGCCAGCAGCGAAGGAGGGGACACTGAAGCTTTCTTT
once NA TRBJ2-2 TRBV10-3 CAHRDDNTGELFF TGTGCCCACAGGGACGATAACACCGGGGAGCTGTTTTTT
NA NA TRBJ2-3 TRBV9 CASSVAGTSTDTQYF TGTGCCAGCAGCGTAGCCGGGACTAGCACAGATACGCAGTATTTT
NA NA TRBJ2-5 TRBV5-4 CASSFSGQETQYF TGTGCCAGCAGCTTCAGCGGCCAAGAGACCCAGTACTTC
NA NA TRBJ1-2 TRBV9 CASSVGKGIYGYTF TGTGCCAGCAGCGTAGGGAAGGGGATCTATGGCTACACCTTC
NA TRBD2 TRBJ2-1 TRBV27 CASSVAGGTMEQFF TGTGCCAGCAGTGTAGCGGGCGGCACAATGGAGCAGTTCTTC
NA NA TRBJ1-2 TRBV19 CASSTGYGYTF TGTGCCAGTAGTACAGGCTATGGCTACACCTTC
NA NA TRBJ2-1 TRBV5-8 CASIRTDTYNEQFF TGTGCCAGCATCAGGACAGATACCTACAATGAGCAGTTCTTC
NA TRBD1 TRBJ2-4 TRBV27 CASSLQGSENIQYF TGTGCCAGCAGTCTACAGGGGTCGGAAAACATTCAGTACTTC
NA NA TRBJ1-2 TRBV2 CATQTGSGYTF TGTGCCACCCAAACAGGGAGCGGCTACACCTTC
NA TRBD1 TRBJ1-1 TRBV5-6 CASSLGTGNTEAFF TGTGCCAGCAGCTTGGGGACAGGGAACACTGAAGCTTTCTTT
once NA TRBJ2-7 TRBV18 CASSRTPDSNYEQYF TGTGCCAGCTCACGGACCCCTGACAGCAACTACGAGCAGTACTTC
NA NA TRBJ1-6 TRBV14 CASSQVGGLLNSPLHF TGTGCCAGCAGCCAAGTCGGGGGTCTGCTTAATTCACCCCTCCACTTT
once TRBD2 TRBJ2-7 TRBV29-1 CSVEKLGRGSVRSYEQYF TGCAGCGTTGAAAAGTTGGGTCGCGGGAGTGTGAGGTCCTACGAGCAGTACTTC
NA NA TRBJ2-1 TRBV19 CASSRTMFSGGGYEQFF TGTGCCAGTAGCCGTACGATGTTTTCTGGAGGAGGATATGAGCAGTTCTTC
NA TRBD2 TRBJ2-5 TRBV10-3 CAINDPGLAGGRETQYF TGTGCCATCAATGATCCGGGACTAGCGGGAGGCAGGGAGACCCAGTACTTC
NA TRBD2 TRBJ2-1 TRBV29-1 CSVDSGTSGRGAIYNEQFF TGCAGCGTTGACTCGGGGACTAGCGGGAGGGGAGCGATCTACAATGAGCAGTTCTTC
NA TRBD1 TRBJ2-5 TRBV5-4 CAGSLARQGEMTQYF TGTGCCGGCAGCTTGGCGAGACAGGGAGAGATGACCCAGTACTTC
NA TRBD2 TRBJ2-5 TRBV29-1 CSVEGRLAEETQYF TGCAGCGTTGAAGGGAGGCTAGCGGAAGAGACCCAGTACTTC
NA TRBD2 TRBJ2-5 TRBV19 CASTDGTSWEETQYF TGTGCCAGTACCGACGGGACTAGCTGGGAGGAGACCCAGTACTTC
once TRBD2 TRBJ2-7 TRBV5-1 CASSLVTSGRYGSYEQYF TGCGCCAGCAGCTTGGTTACTAGCGGGAGGTACGGCTCCTACGAGCAGTACTTC
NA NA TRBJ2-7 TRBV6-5 CATRRTAPYEQYF TGTGCCACCCGGAGGACGGCGCCCTACGAGCAGTACTTC
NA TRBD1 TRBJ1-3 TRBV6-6 CASSRPRDRPGNTIYF TGTGCCAGCAGTCGGCCCCGGGACAGGCCTGGAAACACCATATATTTT